A single sample gave rise to the 3 T cell receptor beta chains below, sequenced in a study of blood T cell repertoires in COVID-19. The method was immunoSEQ multiplex PCR; TCRdb's version includes in-frame clones alone and lacks a portion of them. Of roughly 520,000 clones in the sample, around nine tenths were seen once. Sequencing was performed on PBMCs or T cells enriched from blood (not recorded which). The origin of the receptors is a woman aged 40 to 50 who had recovered from COVID-19.

J is TRBJ2-1 and V is TRBV24-1; 10 bases fit TRBD1. There are 13 residues in the CDR3. The ends lost 8 bases at V and 9 bases at J; junction bases unmatched: 6. The germline CDR1 and CDR2 sequences are KGHDR and SFDVKD. CDR3 bases: TGTGCCACCAACGGACAGGGGGGGGGTGAGCAGTTCTTC. Its translation is CATNGQGGGEQFF.

The V and J genes are TRBV6-2 or TRBV6-3 and TRBJ1-5, with 7 bases matching TRBD1. Germline assignment: CDR1 MNHEY and CDR2 SVGEGT. V was clipped by 2 bases and J by 2 bases; unmatched bases: 6. There are 16 residues in the CDR3. The CDR3 bases are TGTGCCAGCAGTTACAACCGACAGGGACGCAATCAGCCCCAGCATTTT. Its protein product is CASSYNRQGRNQPQHF.

This chain connects TRBV11-3 to TRBJ1-1, with D possibly being TRBD1 (6 bases). The length of the CDR3 is 15 residues. V lost 0 bases and J 0 bases, leaving 8 bases between the germline ends. Germline values: CDR1 SGHNT, CDR2 YENEEA. The CDR3 sequence: CASSLDRGLNTEAFF. As DNA, the CDR3 is TGTGCCAGCAGCTTAGACAGGGGTCTGAACACTGAAGCTTTCTTT.